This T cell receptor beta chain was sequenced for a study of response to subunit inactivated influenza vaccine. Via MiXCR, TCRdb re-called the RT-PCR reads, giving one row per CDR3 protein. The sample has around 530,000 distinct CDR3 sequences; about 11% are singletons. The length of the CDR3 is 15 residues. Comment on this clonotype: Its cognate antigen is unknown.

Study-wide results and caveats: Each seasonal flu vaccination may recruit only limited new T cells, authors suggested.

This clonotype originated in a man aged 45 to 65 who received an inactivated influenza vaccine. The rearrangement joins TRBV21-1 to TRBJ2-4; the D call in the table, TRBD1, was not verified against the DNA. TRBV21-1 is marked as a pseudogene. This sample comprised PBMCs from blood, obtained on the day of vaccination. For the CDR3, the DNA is TGTGCCAGCAGCTCCCCCTTCAGTGCCAAAAACATTCAGTACTTC. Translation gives CASSSPFSAKNIQYF.